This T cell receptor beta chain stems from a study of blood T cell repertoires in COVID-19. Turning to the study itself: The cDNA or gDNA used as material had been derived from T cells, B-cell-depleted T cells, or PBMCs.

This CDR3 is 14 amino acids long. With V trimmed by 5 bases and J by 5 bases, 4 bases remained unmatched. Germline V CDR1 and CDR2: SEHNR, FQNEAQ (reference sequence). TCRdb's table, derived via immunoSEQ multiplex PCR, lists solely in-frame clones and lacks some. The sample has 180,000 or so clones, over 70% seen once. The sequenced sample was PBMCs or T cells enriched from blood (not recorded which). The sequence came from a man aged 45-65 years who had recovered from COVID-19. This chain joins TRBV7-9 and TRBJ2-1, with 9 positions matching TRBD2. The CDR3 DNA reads TGTGCCAGCAGCGCCGCTAGCGGGGACAATGAGCAGTTCTTC. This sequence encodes CASSAASGDNEQFF.